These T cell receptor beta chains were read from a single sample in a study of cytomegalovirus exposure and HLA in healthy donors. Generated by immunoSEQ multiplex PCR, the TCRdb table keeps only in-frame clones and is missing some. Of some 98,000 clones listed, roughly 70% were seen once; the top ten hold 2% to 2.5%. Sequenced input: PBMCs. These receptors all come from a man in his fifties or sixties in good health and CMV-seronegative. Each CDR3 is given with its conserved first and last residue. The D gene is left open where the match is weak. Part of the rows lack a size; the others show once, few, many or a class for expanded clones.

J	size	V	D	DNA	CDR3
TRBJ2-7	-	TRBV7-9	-	TGTTCCAGCAACTCCCAGGGGCGGCGGGGGATGAAGCAGTACTTC	CSSNSQGRRGMKQYF
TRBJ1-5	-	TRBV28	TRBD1	TGTGCCAGCAGGGATTCTACAGGGGGGGATAGCAATCAGCCCCAGCATTTT	CASRDSTGGDSNQPQHF
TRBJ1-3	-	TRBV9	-	TGTGCCAGCAGCGAAGCGCTGTTGAGGGGAAACACCATATATTTT	CASSEALLRGNTIYF
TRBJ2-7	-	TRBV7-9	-	TGTGCCAGCAAGGACTCGCACGAGCAGTACTTC	CASKDSHEQYF
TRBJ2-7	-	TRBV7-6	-	TGTGCCAGCAGCCGAGGAGGGCAGTCCGCCGAGCAGTACTTC	CASSRGGQSAEQYF
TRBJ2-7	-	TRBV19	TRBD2	TGTGCCAGTAGTGAGGGACTAGGCTACGAGCAGTACTTC	CASSEGLGYEQYF
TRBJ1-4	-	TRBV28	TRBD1	TGTGCCAGCAGAGCGCCGGGACAGGGCACTAATGAAAAACTGTTTTTT	CASRAPGQGTNEKLFF
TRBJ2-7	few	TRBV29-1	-	TGCAGCGTTGACTCCAGGGACAATGTCTACGAGCAGTACTTC	CSVDSRDNVYEQYF
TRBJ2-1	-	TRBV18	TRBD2	TGTGCCAGCTCACCACCTGCGAGCGGGGGGGCCACTAGGAATGAGCAGTTCTTC	CASSPPASGGATRNEQFF
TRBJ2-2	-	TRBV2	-	TGTGCCAGCAGTGAGAGGGATAGCACCGGGGAGCTGTTTTTT	CASSERDSTGELFF
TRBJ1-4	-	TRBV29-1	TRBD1	TGCAGCGTTGTTAGTCGGACAGGGCGAACTAATGAAAAACTGTTTTTT	CSVVSRTGRTNEKLFF
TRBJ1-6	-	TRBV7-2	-	TGTGCCAGCAGCTTAGGAGACCCAAGGGGCCTTAATTCACCCCTCCACTTT	CASSLGDPRGLNSPLHF
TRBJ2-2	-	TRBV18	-	TGTGCCAGCTCTCTCCAGGGCCTACCCAACACCGGGGAGCTGTTTTTT	CASSLQGLPNTGELFF
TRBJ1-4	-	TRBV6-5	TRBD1	TGTGCCAGCAGAGATAACAGGGGCGGGGAAAAACTGTTTTTT	CASRDNRGGEKLFF
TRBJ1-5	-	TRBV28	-	TGTGCCAGCAGTTCCCCGAGAGCGTTAGTCGAGCCCCAGCATTTT	CASSSPRALVEPQHF
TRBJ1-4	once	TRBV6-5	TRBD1	TGTGCCAGCAGTTATACAGGGGGCGCGTCTGAAAAACTGTTTTTT	CASSYTGGASEKLFF
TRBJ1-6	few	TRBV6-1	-	TGTGCCAGCAGTGAAGTCTCAGGGAAATATAATTCACCCCTCCACTTT	CASSEVSGKYNSPLHF
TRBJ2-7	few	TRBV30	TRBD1	TGTGCCTGGAGTCCACAGGGGGCTGGGCACGAGCAGTACTTC	CAWSPQGAGHEQYF
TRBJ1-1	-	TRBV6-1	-	TGTGCCAGCAGTAAATCGGACAGAGAAGCTTTCTTT	CASSKSDREAFF
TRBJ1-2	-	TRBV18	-	TGTGCCAGCGTATCCGGGACTTCTTCTTTGGGCTACACCTTC	CASVSGTSSLGYTF
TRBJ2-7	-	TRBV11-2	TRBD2	TGTGCCAGCAGCGAGCGGGGCAGGGCCTACGAGCAGTACTTC	CASSERGRAYEQYF
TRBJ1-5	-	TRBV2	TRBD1	TGTGCCAGCAGTGAAAGACAGGGTAATCAGCCCCAGCATTTT	CASSERQGNQPQHF
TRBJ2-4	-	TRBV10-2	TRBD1	TGCGCCAGCAATCTACAGGGGGCCAAAAACATTCAGTACTTC	CASNLQGAKNIQYF
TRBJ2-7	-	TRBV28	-	TGTGCCAGCAGTACCACGACAGGGGGCGGGGGGGTGGGTGAGCAGTACTTC	CASSTTTGGGGVGEQYF
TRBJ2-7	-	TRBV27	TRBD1	TGTGCCAGCAGACGGACAGGGGGCTCCTACGAGCAGTACTTC	CASRRTGGSYEQYF
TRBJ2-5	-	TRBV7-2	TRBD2	TGTGCCAGCAGCTTATTTCCCAATCGACTAGCGGGGTCCCAAGAGACCCAGTACTTC	CASSLFPNRLAGSQETQYF
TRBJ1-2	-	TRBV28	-	TGTGCCAGCAGTTTAGTTCAGGGCAACTATGGCTACACCTTC	CASSLVQGNYGYTF
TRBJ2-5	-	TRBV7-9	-	TGTGCCAGCAGCTTAGACGATATGCGGTACTTC	CASSLDDMRYF
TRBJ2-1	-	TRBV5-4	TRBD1	TGTGCCAGCAGCTTGGGGACAGGTGTCAGCCGCTCCTACAATGAGCAGTTCTTC	CASSLGTGVSRSYNEQFF
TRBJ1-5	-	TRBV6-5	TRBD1	TGTGCCAGCAGTAAACAGGGGGATCCTAATCAGCCCCAGCATTTT	CASSKQGDPNQPQHF
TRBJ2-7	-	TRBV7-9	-	TGTGCCAGCAGCTTAGGGATGGGAGTCTCCTACGAGCAGTACTTC	CASSLGMGVSYEQYF
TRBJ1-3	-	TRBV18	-	TGTGCCAGCTCACCACGGGGGGGCTATGGAAACACCATATATTTT	CASSPRGGYGNTIYF
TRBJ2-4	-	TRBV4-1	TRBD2	TGCGCCAGCAGCCAGGCCGGGACTAGCGGGCAGTTCGCCAAAAACATTCAGTACTTC	CASSQAGTSGQFAKNIQYF
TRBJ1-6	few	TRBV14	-	TGTGCCAGCCGGCAGGTAGATAATTCACCCCTCCACTTT	CASRQVDNSPLHF
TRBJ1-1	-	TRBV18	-	TGTGCCAGCTCACTAGGTGGTGACATGAACACTGAAGCTTTCTTT	CASSLGGDMNTEAFF
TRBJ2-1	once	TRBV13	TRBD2	TGTGCCAGCAGCCCGAAAGGACTAGCCAAGAAGGGGGAGCAGTTCTTC	CASSPKGLAKKGEQFF
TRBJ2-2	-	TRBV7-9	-	TGTGCCAGCAGCTTAGCACAGACGAACACCGGGGAGCTGTTTTTT	CASSLAQTNTGELFF
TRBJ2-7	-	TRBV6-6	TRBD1	TGTGCCAGCAGTAGCAGGGGGCCTTGGGAGCAGTACTTC	CASSSRGPWEQYF
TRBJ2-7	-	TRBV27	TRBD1	TGTGCCAGCCGGGACAGGGGGCGCGTCTACGAGCAGTACTTC	CASRDRGRVYEQYF
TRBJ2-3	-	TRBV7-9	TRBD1	TGTGCCAGCAGCTTACGGACAGGGGGGCGCACAGATACGCAGTATTTT	CASSLRTGGRTDTQYF
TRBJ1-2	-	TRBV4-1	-	TGCGCCAGCAGCCAATATGATGGCGGAAACTATGGCTACACCTTC	CASSQYDGGNYGYTF
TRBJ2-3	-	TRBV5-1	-	TGCGCCAGCAGCTTGGCTTCTAATGGTAGAGCAGATACGCAGTATTTT	CASSLASNGRADTQYF
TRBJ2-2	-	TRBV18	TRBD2	TGTGCCAGCTCCTTGGGAGGGAGCCCATCGGCCGGGGAGCTGTTTTTT	CASSLGGSPSAGELFF
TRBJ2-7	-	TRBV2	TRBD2	TGTGCCAGCAGTGAGCTAGCGGGGGGGTACGAGCAGTACTTC	CASSELAGGYEQYF
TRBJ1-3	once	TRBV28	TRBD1	TGTGCCAGCAGGGGACAGTACTCAGGAAACACCATATATTTT	CASRGQYSGNTIYF
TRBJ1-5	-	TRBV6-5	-	TGTGCCAGCAGTTACGACTTCAATCAGCCCCAGCATTTT	CASSYDFNQPQHF
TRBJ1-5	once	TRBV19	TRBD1	TGTGCCAGTACTAAGACAGGGAATCAGCCCCAGCATTTT	CASTKTGNQPQHF
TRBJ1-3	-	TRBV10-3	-	TGTGCCACCGGACACCTCTCTGGAAACACCATATATTTT	CATGHLSGNTIYF
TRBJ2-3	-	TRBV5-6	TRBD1	TGTGCCAGCAGCTTAGGACAGGCCTTCACAGATACGCAGTATTTT	CASSLGQAFTDTQYF
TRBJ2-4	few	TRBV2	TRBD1	TGTGCCAGCAGTGTAAGGGGGCATCAGTACTTC	CASSVRGHQYF
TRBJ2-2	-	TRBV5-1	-	TGCGCCAGCAACTTAGCTCGAACGAACACCGGGGAGCTGTTTTTT	CASNLARTNTGELFF
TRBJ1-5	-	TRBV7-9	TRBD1	TGTGCCAGCAGCTTCGGTCTATTAGGGGACAGGGAAGTTCAGCCCCAGCATTTT	CASSFGLLGDREVQPQHF
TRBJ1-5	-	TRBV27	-	TGTGCCAGCAGTCCCCGTAATCAGCCCCAGCATTTT	CASSPRNQPQHF
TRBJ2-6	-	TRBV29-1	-	TGCAGCGTCGGGTCCCCTGGGGCCAACGTCCTGACTTTC	CSVGSPGANVLTF